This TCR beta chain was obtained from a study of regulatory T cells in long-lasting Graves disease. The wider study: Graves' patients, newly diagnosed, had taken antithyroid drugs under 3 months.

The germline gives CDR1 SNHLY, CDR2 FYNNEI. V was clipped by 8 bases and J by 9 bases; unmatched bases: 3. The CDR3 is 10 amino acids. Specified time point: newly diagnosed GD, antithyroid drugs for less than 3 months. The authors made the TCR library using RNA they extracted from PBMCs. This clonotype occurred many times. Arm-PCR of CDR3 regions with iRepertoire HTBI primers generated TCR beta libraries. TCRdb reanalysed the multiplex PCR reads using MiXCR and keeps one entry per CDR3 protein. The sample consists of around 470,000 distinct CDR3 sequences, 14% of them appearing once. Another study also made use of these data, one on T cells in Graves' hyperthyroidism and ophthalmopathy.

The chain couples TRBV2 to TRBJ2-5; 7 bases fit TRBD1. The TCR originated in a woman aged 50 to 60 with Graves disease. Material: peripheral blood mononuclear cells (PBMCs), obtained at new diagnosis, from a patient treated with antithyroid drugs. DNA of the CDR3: TGTGCCAGCGACCAGGGGGCCCAGTACTTC. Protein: CASDQGAQYF.